The 27 T cell receptor beta chains presented below share a single source sample, sequenced in a study of cytomegalovirus exposure and HLA in healthy donors. PCR used 60 Vbeta primers and 13 Jbeta primers. Clones were sequenced by immunoSEQ multiplex PCR, and TCRdb holds only the in-frame ones, with some missing. The sample lists roughly 190,000 clones; 75% to 80% were seen once. The specimen sequenced was PBMCs. The receptors were gathered from a female donor in good health and CMV-seronegative.

The chain is built from TRBV5-6 and TRBJ2-7; D perhaps matches TRBD1 (5 bases). Germline V lookup: CDR1 SGHDT, CDR2 YYEEEE. The CDR3 sequence is 16 residues long. Between the trimmed V and J ends, which lost 1 base and 5 bases, there was a span of 19 bases. CDR3 region: CASSLRLGAYTDEQYF. DNA for the CDR3: TGTGCCAGCAGCTTGAGGTTAGGGGCGTATACTGACGAGCAGTACTTC.

The sample holds a few counts of this clone. CDR3 residues: CASSIHPQGATEAFF. CDR3 nucleotide sequence: TGTGCCAGTAGTATACATCCGCAGGGGGCGACTGAAGCTTTCTTT. This chain joins TRBV19 and TRBJ1-1, with 8 positions matching TRBD1. V dropped 2 bases and J dropped 5; count of bases not matched to a gene: 7. CDR1 LNHDA and CDR2 SQIVND come from the germline V gene (reference sequence). The CDR3 length is 15 residues.

V and J are TRBV21-1 and TRBJ2-7; TRBD1 is taken as the D call from the table, unchecked against the DNA. TRBV21-1 is deemed a pseudogene. The CDR3 is made up of 17 amino acids. The CDR3 DNA is TGTGCCAGCAGCAAAGGTGCCCGGGGACAGGGGATCTACGAGCAGTACTTC. Residues: CASSKGARGQGIYEQYF.

The CDR3 is CASSYGGQGAGDTQYF. CDR3 bases: TGTGCCAGCAGTTACGGAGGACAGGGGGCAGGAGATACGCAGTATTTT. This chain links TRBV6-6 with TRBJ2-3, with 11 nucleotides matching TRBD1. V shed 2 bases, J shed 5 bases, and the junction held 6 bases outside the gene matches. Germline assignment: CDR1 MNHNY and CDR2 SVGAGI (reference sequence). The CDR3 consists of 16 residues.

The V call is TRBV10-2, the J call TRBJ2-5, with D tentatively TRBD2 (7 bases). The length of the CDR3 is 16 residues. Per germline, CDR1 WSHSY and CDR2 SAAADI. V shed 6 bases and J shed 2 bases, with 19 bases lying between them. The CDR3 bases are TGCGCCAGCAGCGAGAGGGGGGGTAGCGGACAAGAGACCCAGTACTTC. This sequence encodes CASSERGGSGQETQYF.

The chain combines TRBV27 with TRBJ2-7; D is possibly TRBD2 (5 bases). In germline, CDR1 is MNHEY, CDR2 SMNVEV (reference sequence). V gave up 3 bases and J gave up 2 bases, with 8 bases separating them. This CDR3 is 13 amino acids long. The CDR3 reads CASSFGETYEQYF. The DNA of the CDR3 is TGTGCCAGCAGTTTCGGGGAAACCTACGAGCAGTACTTC.

This clone was recorded only once. The rearrangement joins TRBV9 to TRBJ2-5, with a tentative D call TRBD2 (5 bases). Trimming removed 0 bases from V and 4 bases from J, with 13 bases in between. Germline V gene lookup returns CDR1 SGDLS and CDR2 YYNGEE. There are 15 residues in the CDR3. CDR3 protein: CASSVGFAGGETQYF. CDR3 nucleotide sequence: TGTGCCAGCAGCGTAGGCTTCGCGGGTGGAGAGACCCAGTACTTC.

The J gene is TRBJ2-1, the V gene TRBV7-3; no firm D call. Germline loops: CDR1 SGHTA, CDR2 FQGTGA. The V and J ends lost 5 bases and 5 bases respectively, with 19 bases between them. The CDR3 is made up of 16 amino acids. CDR3 amino acids: CASSPRPHSQDNEQFF. The CDR3 nucleotides read TGTGCCAGCAGCCCCCGCCCTCACTCTCAGGACAATGAGCAGTTCTTC.

The gene calls are TRBV6-4 and TRBJ2-1; 10 bases fit TRBD2. Germline V gene lookup returns CDR1 MRHNA and CDR2 SNTAGT. The CDR3 covers 15 residues. V lost 4 bases, J lost 7 bases, and 7 bases stayed unmatched. CDR3 nucleotide sequence: TGTGCCAGCAGTGGCCGAGCGGGGGGGCGGAATGAGCAGTTCTTC. Encoded protein: CASSGRAGGRNEQFF.

In regard to this clone: Relative to the germline gene, one junction end is altered; a read error may explain this. The chain recombines TRBV6-6 with TRBJ1-1, with a possible D match to TRBD1 (5 bases). CDR3 length equals 12 residues. Germline loops: CDR1 MNHNY, CDR2 SVGAGI (reference sequence). This CDR3 is CASALRGTEVFF. CDR3 DNA: TGTGCCTCCGCACTCCGTGGGACTGAAGTTTTCTTT.

The V and J genes are TRBV7-9 and TRBJ2-7; no reliable D call. The CDR3 is 13 amino acids. Germline V lookup: CDR1 SEHNR, CDR2 FQNEAQ (reference sequence). The V gene lost 1 base and the J gene lost 3 bases, with 7 bases spanning the gap. The CDR3 bases are TGTGCCAGCAGCTTAGAAAGAGTCTACGAGCAGTACTTC. This translates into CASSLERVYEQYF.

In this sample, this clone turned up a few times. The V gene is TRBV7-9, the J gene TRBJ2-2; a possible D gene is TRBD2 (6 bases). The V and J ends lost 6 bases and 3 bases respectively, with 11 bases between them. The CDR3 sequence is 14 residues long. The germline CDR1 and CDR2 sequences are SEHNR and FQNEAQ (reference sequence). CDR3 in amino acids: CASRLGGDTGELFF. The CDR3 DNA sequence: TGTGCCAGCAGACTCGGGGGTGACACCGGGGAGCTGTTTTTT.

The CDR3 DNA sequence: TGTGCCAGTAAGAGGGCCGGGACAGATAACTATGGCTACACCTTC. Its translation: CASKRAGTDNYGYTF. The rearrangement links TRBV19 to TRBJ1-2; 7 bases align to TRBD1. CDR3 length equals 15 residues. CDR1 is LNHDA, CDR2 SQIVND, per germline (reference sequence). The V and J ends lost 7 bases and 1 base, in that order; junction bases with no gene match: 9.

The chain combines TRBV2 with TRBJ2-7, with 8 bases lining up with TRBD2. The CDR3 runs to 15 residues. The J segment lost 2 bases and the V segment lost 0 bases, leaving 3 bases of the junction unmatched. Per germline, CDR1 SNHLY and CDR2 FYNNEI. CDR3 residues: CASSEAAGGPYEQYF. The CDR3 DNA reads TGTGCCAGCAGTGAAGCGGCGGGGGGTCCCTACGAGCAGTACTTC.

The gene calls are TRBV30 and TRBJ2-5; the D gene is possibly TRBD1 (6 bases). This CDR3 has 13 residues. In germline, CDR1 is GTSNPN, CDR2 SVGIG (reference sequence). V lost 2 bases and J 1 base, leaving 8 bases between the germline ends. The DNA for the CDR3 is TGTGCCTGGAGTAGACAGGTCCAAGAGACCCAGTACTTC. Amino acids: CAWSRQVQETQYF.

The gene calls are TRBV19 and TRBJ1-2, with 9 bases aligning to TRBD1. This CDR3 is built from 14 residues. Losses at the gene ends were 11 bases for V and 0 bases for J; bases not matched to a gene: 7. Per the germline V gene, CDR1 is LNHDA and CDR2 is SQIVND (reference sequence). CDR3 amino acids: CAAGRDRANYGYTF. The CDR3 DNA reads as TGTGCCGCAGGACGGGACAGGGCTAACTATGGCTACACCTTC.

The chain combines TRBV29-1 with TRBJ2-1; 10 bases agree with TRBD2. Germline values: CDR1 SQVTM, CDR2 ANQGSEA. CDR3 size: 15 residues. The trim removed 2 bases at V and 9 bases at J, leaving 10 bases unmatched. CDR3 residues: CSVEMLAGAPTEQFF. DNA of the CDR3: TGCAGCGTTGAAATGCTAGCGGGGGCCCCCACTGAGCAGTTCTTC.

V usage is TRBV7-8 and J usage is TRBJ2-7, with 7 bases matching TRBD1. V dropped 3 bases and J dropped 0; count of bases not matched to a gene: 5. Germline V CDR1 and CDR2: SGHVS, FQNEAQ. The CDR3 is 15 amino acids. CDR3 DNA sequence: TGTGCCAGCAGCTTTCCGACAGGGAACTCCTACGAGCAGTACTTC. It yields the protein CASSFPTGNSYEQYF.

This clone showed up just a few times. The chain joins TRBV27 to TRBJ2-7; D unclear. The germline V and J ends were trimmed by 4 bases and 6 bases, with 13 bases remaining between them. CDR3 size: 13 residues. The germline gives CDR1 MNHEY, CDR2 SMNVEV (reference sequence). CDR3 sequence (DNA): TGTGCCAGCAGTTCCATCGGAGCCGTCGAGCAGTACTTC. It encodes CASSSIGAVEQYF.

This clone was seen more than once but under ten times. V gene TRBV4-3 combines with J gene TRBJ2-5, with TRBD1 identical over 8 bases. J lost 2 bases, V lost 1 base, and 9 bases had no gene match. Germline loops: CDR1 LGHNA, CDR2 YSLEER. The CDR3 has 17 residues. This CDR3 reads CASSQGSRTGWQETQYF. CDR3 in DNA: TGCGCCAGCAGCCAAGGATCACGGACAGGGTGGCAAGAGACCCAGTACTTC.

The chain uses TRBV7-9 and TRBJ2-1; the D is unclear. Trimming pared 3 bases from V and 2 bases from J, leaving 8 bases between. The V gene's germline CDR1 is SEHNR and CDR2 FQNEAQ (reference sequence). The CDR3 runs 14 residues. The CDR3 DNA reads TGTGCCAGCAGCTTGTCAGTTCCCTACAATGAGCAGTTCTTC. Translating gives CASSLSVPYNEQFF. The full variable domain, with the rest looked up from reference TRBV7-9 and TRBJ2-1, is DTGVSQNPRHKITKRGQNVTFRCDPISEHNRLYWYRQTLGQGPEFLTYFQNEAQLEKSRLLSDRFSAERPKGSFSTLEIQRTEQGDSAMYLCASSLSVPYNEQFFGPGTRLTVL.

This chain uses TRBV20-1 with TRBJ2-7, with D perhaps TRBD2 (6 bases). The CDR3 is made up of 11 amino acids. Per the germline V gene, CDR1 is DFQATT and CDR2 is SNEGSKA (reference sequence). The V gene lost 1 base and the J gene lost 6 bases, with 7 bases spanning the gap. The CDR3 bases are TGCAGTGCTAGAGGGAGGGGCGAGCAGTACTTC. This translates into CSARGRGEQYF.

The chain's CDR3 is CASSYRTGDYQETQYF. The CDR3 bases are TGTGCCAGCAGCTATCGGACAGGGGATTACCAAGAGACCCAGTACTTC. The genes are TRBV13 and TRBJ2-5; the match to TRBD1 covers 9 bases. Trimming removed 4 bases from V and 0 bases from J; junction bases left unmatched: 6. Germline loops: CDR1 PRHDT, CDR2 FYEKMQ (reference sequence). The CDR3 consists of 16 residues.

A note on this clone: A much more abundant neighbour one base away suggests this may be a read error. The V and J genes are TRBV7-9 and TRBJ1-1; 10 bases fit TRBD1. Germline CDR1 and CDR2: SEHNR and FQNEAQ (reference sequence). With V trimmed by 5 bases and J by 4 bases, 4 bases remained unmatched. This CDR3 is built from 14 residues. The CDR3 DNA sequence: TGTGCCAGCAGCCAGGGACAGGGGAGCACTGAAGCTTTCTTT. Its protein product is CASSQGQGSTEAFF. The full variable domain, completed using reference TRBV7-9 and TRBJ1-1, is DTGVSQNPRHKITKRGQNVTFRCDPISEHNRLYWYRQTLGQGPEFLTYFQNEAQLEKSRLLSDRFSAERPKGSFSTLEIQRTEQGDSAMYLCASSQGQGSTEAFFGQGTRLTVV.

This chain connects TRBV21-1 to TRBJ2-4; TRBD1 was called by the table and not checked on the DNA. TRBV21-1 represents a pseudogene. The CDR3 spans 20 residues. The DNA of the CDR3 is TGTGCCAGCAGCAACTCCCCCAGGGCCCGCCTAGATCTAGCCAAAAACATTCAGTACTTC. Its protein product is CASSNSPRARLDLAKNIQYF.

This chain joins TRBV7-2 and TRBJ1-1, with 7 bases matching TRBD1. The CDR3 totals 13 residues. CDR1 and CDR2 from the germline V gene are SGHTA and FQGNSA. After removal of 7 bases from V and 7 bases from J, the junction contained 9 bases not matched to a gene. The DNA for the CDR3 is TGTGCCAGCAACCAACGCGGGGACAGTGAAGCTTTCTTT. Translating gives CASNQRGDSEAFF.

The chain joins TRBV7-2 to TRBJ2-1; weak D call: TRBD2 (6 bases). This CDR3 spans 15 amino acids. In germline, CDR1 is SGHTA, CDR2 FQGNSA. V gave up 7 bases and J gave up 3 bases, with 16 bases separating them. The CDR3 coding sequence is TGTGCCAGCACCCTTGGGAGTAGCGGCTACAATGAGCAGTTCTTC. It is translated as CASTLGSSGYNEQFF.